These 16 T cell receptor beta chains originate from one sample sequenced in a study of blood T cell repertoires in COVID-19. The assay was immunoSEQ multiplex PCR, and TCRdb's table has in-frame clones only and misses some. The table shows about 170,000 clones, with about 85% occurring only once. Sequenced: peripheral blood. These receptors originate from a man in his sixties who had recovered from COVID-19.

This chain joins TRBV20-1 and TRBJ2-7, with 7 bases that match TRBD1. The CDR3 is 11 amino acids. CDR1 is DFQATT and CDR2 is SNEGSKA in the germline V gene (reference sequence). This CDR3 is CATGTDYEQYF. CDR3 DNA sequence: TGCGCTACCGGGACAGACTACGAGCAGTACTTC.

This clone was detected only a few times. The V and J genes are TRBV7-8 and TRBJ2-3; 7 bases align to TRBD1. V was clipped by 0 bases and J by 6 bases; unmatched bases: 9. The CDR3 runs to 16 residues. Germline lookup yields CDR1 SGHVS and CDR2 FQNEAQ. Here the CDR3 DNA reads TGTGCCAGCAGCTTAGCCGAGGGGGCGGTCGGGGATACGCAGTATTTT. It is translated as CASSLAEGAVGDTQYF.

The chain links TRBV6-5 to TRBJ2-7; a weak D match, TRBD1 (7 bases). The CDR3 sequence is 14 residues long. V lost 5 bases and J lost 6, with 17 bases in between. CDR1 and CDR2 from the germline V gene are MNHEY and SVGAGI. Here the CDR3 reads CASSRTVQGGEQYF. DNA of the CDR3: TGTGCCAGCAGTCGAACCGTTCAGGGGGGCGAGCAGTACTTC.

A single count supports this clone. The rearrangement uses TRBV7-8 and TRBJ2-2; 12 bases line up with TRBD1. V was pared by 4 bases and J by 4 bases, with 4 bases of the junction left unmatched. In germline, CDR1 is SGHVS, CDR2 FQNEAQ. The CDR3 has 16 residues. The CDR3 coding sequence is TGTGCCAGCAGCTCGGGACAGGGGGCATCCACCGGGGAGCTGTTTTTT. Translating gives CASSSGQGASTGELFF.

The V and J genes are TRBV30 and TRBJ1-6, with unresolved D. Germline loops: CDR1 GTSNPN, CDR2 SVGIG (reference sequence). Trimming cost V 0 bases and J 5 bases, with 11 bases left between them. CDR3 size: 15 residues. CDR3 residues: CAWSVSSADNSPLHF. Here the CDR3 DNA reads TGTGCCTGGAGTGTATCCAGCGCGGATAATTCACCCCTCCACTTT.

CDR3 in DNA: TGTGCCAGCAGCTTAGATACCTTGAGGGCAAGCTCCTATAATTCACCCCTCCACTTT. Its protein is CASSLDTLRASSYNSPLHF. This rearrangement joins TRBV11-2 to TRBJ1-6; D is ambiguous. V was cut by 0 bases and J by 0 bases, with 15 bases left in between. The CDR3 extends over 19 amino acids. CDR1 is SGHAT and CDR2 is FQNNGV in the germline V gene.

The rearrangement joins TRBV6-4 to TRBJ1-6; weak D call: TRBD1 (5 bases). The CDR3 runs to 16 residues. V lost 0 bases and J 7 bases, leaving 13 bases between the germline ends. CDR1 is MRHNA and CDR2 is SNTAGT in the germline V gene. CDR3 sequence reads: CASSDSAPGLNSPLHF. Written as DNA, the CDR3 is TGTGCCAGCAGTGACTCGGCCCCAGGGCTGAATTCACCCCTCCACTTT.

This chain links TRBV7-3 with TRBJ2-1, with D perhaps matching TRBD1 (6 bases). Per the germline V gene, CDR1 is SGHTA and CDR2 is FQGTGA. Trimming took 4 bases from V and 3 from J, leaving 16 bases between them. The CDR3 covers 16 residues. In DNA, the CDR3 is TGTGCCAGCAGCTCAAGCCAGTCAGGGGACTACAATGAGCAGTTCTTC. Its protein is CASSSSQSGDYNEQFF.

This rearrangement joins TRBV4-1 to TRBJ1-1; possibly TRBD1 for D (5 bases). The CDR3 has 14 residues. Per the germline V gene, CDR1 is MGHRA and CDR2 is YSYEKL. V lost 7 bases to trimming and J lost 3 bases, with 15 bases between them. The CDR3 sequence: CASMLTGLDTEAFF. DNA of the CDR3: TGCGCCAGCATGCTTACAGGTCTCGACACTGAAGCTTTCTTT.

The gene calls are TRBV6-5 and TRBJ1-1; D gene unclear. Trimming stripped 4 bases from V and 3 bases from J, with 6 bases between. The CDR3 runs 12 residues. Germline V CDR1 and CDR2: MNHEY, SVGAGI. CDR3 DNA sequence: TGTGCCAGCAGTTCCTCCTACACTGAAGCTTTCTTT. Protein: CASSSSYTEAFF.

This chain uses TRBV3-1 (or the pseudogene TRBV3-2) with TRBJ1-5; 9 bases fit TRBD1. Germline-derived CDR1 and CDR2 are LGHDT and YNNKEL (reference sequence). The CDR3 runs 16 residues. J lost 9 bases, V lost 5 bases, and 14 bases had no gene match. The CDR3 DNA follows: TGTGCCAGCAGCTCGACCCGGGACAGGGAAAGAGGGCCCCAGCATTTT. It is translated as CASSSTRDRERGPQHF.

The rearrangement uses TRBV18 and TRBJ1-1, with no clear D. The CDR3 sequence is 13 residues long. Germline assignment: CDR1 KGHSH and CDR2 LQKENI. V was trimmed by 3 bases and J by 3 bases, leaving 8 bases between them. CDR3 sequence reads: CASSPRRDTEAFF. CDR3 nucleotide sequence: TGTGCCAGCTCACCTCGGCGGGACACTGAAGCTTTCTTT. The whole variable domain, remainder taken from reference TRBV18 and TRBJ1-1, is NAGVMQNPRHLVRRRGQEARLRCSPMKGHSHVYWYRQLPEEGLKFMVYLQKENIIDESGMPKERFSAEFPKEGPSILRIQQVVRGDSAAYFCASSPRRDTEAFFGQGTRLTVV.

This clone has just a few counts. The chain combines TRBV6-6 with TRBJ1-5; no firm D call. Trimming removed 0 bases at V and 7 bases at J, with 7 bases between. CDR1 and CDR2 from the germline V gene are MNHNY and SVGAGI (reference sequence). There are 13 residues in the CDR3. In DNA, the CDR3 is TGTGCCAGCAGTTACTCGACCGGGCAGCCCCAGCATTTT. The encoded protein is CASSYSTGQPQHF.

This clone was counted a few times. The chain links TRBV11-2 to TRBJ2-2; the D gene is possibly TRBD2 (6 bases). The CDR3 has 13 amino acids. Looked up from germline, CDR1 is SGHAT and CDR2 is FQNNGV. Trimming pared 4 bases from V and 7 bases from J, leaving 10 bases between. The CDR3 DNA sequence: TGTGCCAGCAGCTCCGTGGGGGGCGGGGAGCTGTTTTTT. It encodes CASSSVGGGELFF.

This chain uses TRBV5-1 with TRBJ2-3, with D possibly matching TRBD1 (6 bases). In germline, CDR1 is SGHRS, CDR2 YFSETQ. The length of the CDR3 is 14 residues. The V end was cut by 4 bases, the J end by 2 bases, with 11 bases between. The DNA of the CDR3 is TGCGCCAGCAGCCGCACAGGGAACACAGATACGCAGTATTTT. Protein: CASSRTGNTDTQYF.

The chain uses TRBV19 and TRBJ1-2; 8 nucleotides align to TRBD1. The CDR3 totals 15 residues. J lost 0 bases, V lost 4 bases, and 4 bases had no gene match. Per germline, CDR1 LNHDA and CDR2 SQIVND (reference sequence). The CDR3 protein is CASSTIQGANYGYTF. The CDR3 DNA sequence: TGTGCCAGTAGTACCATACAGGGGGCTAACTATGGCTACACCTTC.